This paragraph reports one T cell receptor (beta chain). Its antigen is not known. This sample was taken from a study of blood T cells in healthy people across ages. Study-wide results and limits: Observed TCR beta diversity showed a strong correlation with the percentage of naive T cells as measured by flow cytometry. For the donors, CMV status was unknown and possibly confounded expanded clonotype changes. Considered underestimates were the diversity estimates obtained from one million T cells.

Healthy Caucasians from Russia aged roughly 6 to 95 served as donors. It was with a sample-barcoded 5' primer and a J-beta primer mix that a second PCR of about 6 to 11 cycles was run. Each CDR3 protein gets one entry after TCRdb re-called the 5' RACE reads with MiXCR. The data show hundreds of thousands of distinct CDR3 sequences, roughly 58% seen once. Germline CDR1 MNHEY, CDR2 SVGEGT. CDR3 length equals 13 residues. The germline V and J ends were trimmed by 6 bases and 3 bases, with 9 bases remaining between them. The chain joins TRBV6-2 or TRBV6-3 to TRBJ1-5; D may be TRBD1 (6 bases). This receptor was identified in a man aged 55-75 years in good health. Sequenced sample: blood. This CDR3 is CASSGQLNQPQHF. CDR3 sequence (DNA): TGTGCCAGCAGCGGACAGCTCAATCAGCCCCAGCATTTT.